This passage covers 26 T cell receptor beta chains from one sample sequenced in a study of T cells in women clearing cervical HPV infection. The table came from immunoSEQ multiplex PCR; TCRdb's copy has only in-frame clones and leaves some out. The table lists tens of thousands of clones. The sequencing sample was made of blood buffy coat. Source of these receptors: a woman aged 18 to 75 with a cervical HPV16 infection that either progressed to CIN3+ or cleared (not recorded which).

Turning to this clone: The read stops 3 residues short of the end of the CDR3; the missing end is completed from the germline J gene. V and J are TRBV7-3 and TRBJ2-1; 9 nucleotides match TRBD1. Germline V gives CDR1 SGHTA, CDR2 FQGTGA. Trimming cost V 0 bases and J 0 bases; bases outside gene matches: 9. The CDR3 extends over 19 amino acids. The CDR3 bases that were read are TGTGCCAGCAGCTTAACGGGGACAGGGACCCCCAGCTCCTACAATGAG. Residues: CASSLTGTGTPSSYNE. The CDR3, in full, reads CASSLTGTGTPSSYNEQFF.

A word on this clone: The sequence runs out 3 residues before the end of the CDR3; the remainder is reconstructed from the germline J gene. The chain joins TRBV7-6 to TRBJ1-4, with D perhaps TRBD1 (5 bases). Germline values: CDR1 SGHVS, CDR2 FNYEAQ. The CDR3 is made up of 16 amino acids. V lost 1 base to trimming and J lost 10 bases, with 19 bases between them. The part of the CDR3 DNA that was read is TGTGCCAGCAGCTTAGGGACCCGGGCCCCGGGGGGAAAA. It codes for CASSLGTRAPGGK. The complete CDR3 sequence is CASSLGTRAPGGKLFF.

About this clone itself: The CDR3 goes on 3 residues after the read ends, and that part is filled in from the germline J gene. The chain has TRBV14 and TRBJ2-3, with D uncertain. The CDR3 has 14 residues. Germline V lookup: CDR1 SGHDN, CDR2 FVKESK. V lost 4 bases and J 4 bases, leaving 12 bases between the germline ends. The CDR3 reads CASSLRPGADTQYF. CDR3 DNA, as far as it was read: TGTGCCAGCAGCCTCCGCCCCGGTGCAGATACG.

Details on this clone: The read ends 3 residues shy of where the CDR3 ends; the end is completed using the germline J gene. This sequence joins TRBV19 and TRBJ1-6; D unresolved. Germline V gene lookup returns CDR1 LNHDA and CDR2 SQIVND (reference sequence). The germline V and J ends were trimmed by 4 bases and 7 bases, with 11 bases remaining between them. The CDR3 totals 14 residues. The part of the CDR3 DNA that was read is TGTGCCAGTAGTAACCCCGGGGAGAATTCACCC. It translates to CASSNPGENSP. The whole CDR3 sequence reads CASSNPGENSPLHF.

Notes on this clone: The read comes to an end 3 residues before the CDR3 does, leaving the germline J gene to fill in the end. J is TRBJ2-3 and V is TRBV6-4; 12 nucleotides match TRBD2. Germline V CDR1 and CDR2: MRHNA, SNTAGT. This CDR3 has 16 residues. The V and J ends lost 5 bases and 4 bases, in that order; junction bases with no gene match: 7. The covered CDR3 bases are TGTGCCAGCAGTAGGACTAGCGGGGATGCGCCAGATACG. This gives the protein CASSRTSGDAPDT. The complete CDR3 protein is CASSRTSGDAPDTQYF.

To note about this clone: Read data end 3 residues before the CDR3 end; the end is taken from the germline J gene. The chain employs TRBV4-2 and TRBJ2-3, with TRBD2 matching 8 bases. V lost 0 bases, J lost 6 bases, and 8 bases stayed unmatched. The CDR3 extends over 16 amino acids. Germline V gene data show CDR1 as LGHNA and CDR2 as YNFKEQ. The sequenced CDR3 bases are TGTGCCAGCAGCCAAGACCCTAGCGGGCCTGGGGATACG. Encoded protein: CASSQDPSGPGDT. The CDR3 in its entirety is CASSQDPSGPGDTQYF.

In regard to this clone: The read gets to within 3 residues of the CDR3 end, and the germline J gene fills in the rest. V and J are TRBV19 and TRBJ1-4; D remains ambiguous. V lost 6 bases, J lost 5 bases, and 13 bases lay in between. Per the germline V gene, CDR1 is LNHDA and CDR2 is SQIVND (reference sequence). The length of the CDR3 is 14 residues. The part of the CDR3 DNA that was read is TGTGCCAGTAGCTCGACAACCGTAAATGAAAAA. Its translation: CASSSTTVNEK. Given in full, the CDR3 is CASSSTTVNEKLFF.

The part of the CDR3 DNA that was read is TGTGCCAGCAGTTACTCACGACTGATGAACACTGAA. This translates into CASSYSRLMNTE. The whole CDR3 sequence reads CASSYSRLMNTEAFF. The chain uses TRBV6-2 or TRBV6-3 and TRBJ1-1; unclear D gene. Read data end 3 residues before the CDR3 end; the end is taken from the germline J gene. Germline values: CDR1 MNHEY, CDR2 SVGEGT. The CDR3 is 15 amino acids. Trimming took off 0 bases at V and 0 bases at J, with 8 bases between the two ends.

About this clone: The read finishes 3 residues shy of the CDR3 end, and the germline J gene is used to complete it. The chain has TRBV12-5 and TRBJ2-3; TRBD1 aligns across 10 bases. The CDR3 totals 14 residues. Germline CDR1 LGHNT, CDR2 FRNRAP. After removal of 6 bases from V and 6 bases from J, the junction contained 6 bases not matched to a gene. The CDR3 bases that were read are TGTGCTAGTGGCCCGGGACAGGGGTTTGATACG. This gives the protein CASGPGQGFDT. The full CDR3 reads CASGPGQGFDTQYF.

Note on this clone: The read stops 3 residues short of the end of the CDR3; the missing end is completed from the germline J gene. The rearrangement uses TRBV6-4 and TRBJ2-1; perhaps TRBD1 as D (5 bases). Germline assignment: CDR1 MRHNA and CDR2 SNTAGT. Trimming removed 5 bases at V and 2 bases at J, with 13 bases between. The CDR3 is 15 residues long. CDR3 sequence: CASSIGQEPYNEQFF. Partial CDR3 DNA: TGTGCCAGCAGTATAGGACAAGAACCCTACAATGAG.

To note about this clone: The read ends 3 residues shy of where the CDR3 ends; the end is completed using the germline J gene. The chain carries TRBV5-1 and TRBJ2-5; a possible D gene is TRBD2 (5 bases). Trimming removed 1 base from V and 5 bases from J, with 9 bases in between. This CDR3 contains 13 residues. Germline CDR1 SGHRS, CDR2 YFSETQ. CDR3 region: CASSLIPGETQYF. The sequenced CDR3 bases are TGCGCCAGCAGCTTGATCCCGGGGGAGACC.

About this clone: The read is 3 residues too short to cover the CDR3 end, so that end is filled in from the germline J gene. This sequence joins TRBV5-1 and TRBJ2-7; 11 bases match TRBD1. The CDR3 runs 14 residues. V shed 3 bases, J shed 4 bases, and the junction held 3 bases outside the gene matches. Germline V gene lookup returns CDR1 SGHRS and CDR2 YFSETQ. This CDR3 reads CASSWDRGGYEQYF. CDR3 DNA (partial): TGCGCCAGCAGCTGGGACAGGGGGGGGTACGAG.

On this clone: The CDR3 end falls 3 residues outside the read, so it is completed with the germline J gene. The chain has TRBV2 and TRBJ2-5; 13 bases line up with TRBD2. The junction had 9 bases not matched to a gene; V was cut back by 7 bases and J by 1 base. Germline CDR1 is SNHLY and CDR2 is FYNNEI. The CDR3 totals 17 residues. Here the CDR3 reads CASIRLAGGTGQETQYF. CDR3 DNA (partial): TGTGCCAGCATTCGACTAGCGGGGGGCACTGGCCAAGAGACC.

Regarding this clone: The read is 3 residues too short to cover the CDR3 end, so that end is filled in from the germline J gene. The genes are TRBV5-4 and TRBJ2-3, with 10 bases that match TRBD1. Germline V lookup: CDR1 SGHNT, CDR2 YYREEE (reference sequence). This CDR3 region has 14 residues. J gave up 4 bases and V 5 bases, and 4 bases lay outside the gene matches. The CDR3 reads CASRPGTGADTQYF. Incomplete CDR3 DNA: TGTGCCAGCAGGCCCGGGACAGGGGCAGATACG.

The chain's CDR3 is CAWIQGAEAFF. Incomplete CDR3 DNA: TGTGCCTGGATCCAGGGGGCTGAA. The V gene is TRBV30, the J gene TRBJ1-1; 7 nucleotides line up with TRBD1. The read stops 3 residues short of the end of the CDR3; the missing end is completed from the germline J gene. After removal of 4 bases from V and 6 bases from J, the junction contained 2 bases not matched to a gene. Germline CDR1 is GTSNPN and CDR2 is SVGIG (reference sequence). This CDR3 comprises 11 residues. The full variable domain, in which reference TRBV30 and TRBJ1-1 provide the parts outside the CDR3, is SQTIHQWPATLVQPVGSPLSLECTVEGTSNPNLYWYRQAAGRGLQLLFYSVGIGQISSEVPQNLSASRPQDRQFILSSKKLLLSDSGFYLCAWIQGAEAFFGQGTRLTVV.

The CDR3 DNA, read in part, is TGTGCCAGCAGCTATGAGACTAGCAGCAGGAGGGGTGAGACC. Translation gives CASSYETSSRRGET. The CDR3 in full is CASSYETSSRRGETQYF. The chain joins TRBV7-6 to TRBJ2-5; TRBD2 matches at 7 bases. The read stops 3 residues short of the end of the CDR3; the missing end is completed from the germline J gene. The CDR3 is 17 amino acids. Losses at the gene ends were 4 bases for V and 5 bases for J; bases not matched to a gene: 16. Germline V gives CDR1 SGHVS, CDR2 FNYEAQ.

This CDR3 reads CASSRGGEETQYF. The CDR3 bases that were read are TGTGCCAGCAGCCGCGGGGGGGAAGAGACC. The V call is TRBV7-2, the J call TRBJ2-5, with TRBD2 identical over 9 bases. The read halts 3 residues ahead of the CDR3 end, with the missing end drawn from the germline J gene. Losses at the gene ends were 5 bases for V and 3 bases for J; bases not matched to a gene: 1. There are 13 residues in the CDR3. Germline V CDR1 and CDR2: SGHTA, FQGNSA.

Notes on this clone: The CDR3 extends 3 residues past the end of the read, so its final part is completed from the germline J gene. The chain employs TRBV20-1 and TRBJ2-2; 8 bases fit TRBD1. The V gene end was trimmed by 3 bases and the J gene end by 4 bases; junction bases not matched to a gene: 13. Germline loops: CDR1 DFQATT, CDR2 SNEGSKA (reference sequence). The CDR3 is made up of 17 amino acids. CDR3 DNA (partial): TGCAGTGCTAGCACCTCGTTCAGTCAGGGGGCCACCGGGGAG. It translates to CSASTSFSQGATGE. The entire CDR3 sequence reads CSASTSFSQGATGELFF.

As to this clone: The CDR3 is cut off 3 residues early in the read; its end comes from the germline J gene. This sequence joins TRBV5-6 and TRBJ2-3, with D possibly matching TRBD2 (5 bases). The V gene's germline CDR1 is SGHDT and CDR2 YYEEEE. This CDR3 contains 14 residues. The ends were cut back, 3 bases at V and 7 bases at J, with 15 bases in the middle. The part of the CDR3 DNA that was read is TGTGCCAGCAGCTCGATTGTCGGGGAAAATACG. This codes for CASSSIVGENT. The whole CDR3 reads CASSSIVGENTQYF.

CDR3 residues: CASSLEGAGETQYF. The sequenced CDR3 bases are TGCGCCAGCAGCTTGGAAGGCGCGGGAGAGACC. The genes are TRBV5-1 and TRBJ2-5, with D possibly TRBD2 on 5 matching bases. Read data end 3 residues before the CDR3 end; the end is taken from the germline J gene. Germline V gene sequence: CDR1 SGHRS, CDR2 YFSETQ. CDR3 length: 14 amino acids. V was pared by 0 bases and J by 4 bases, with 10 bases between.

With regard to this clone: From the germline J gene comes the end of the CDR3, since the read stops 3 residues before it. This chain connects TRBV2 to TRBJ2-7; 13 nucleotides agree with TRBD2. V trimming: 1 base; J trimming: 4 bases; junction bases outside the gene matches: 4. CDR1 is SNHLY and CDR2 is FYNNEI in the germline V gene. The CDR3 contains 16 residues. The CDR3 sequence is CASSEEMTSGGYEQYF. The DNA read from the CDR3 is TGTGCCAGCAGTGAAGAAATGACTAGCGGGGGGTACGAG.

With regard to this clone: The read terminates 3 residues before the CDR3 end, so the remaining end is supplied by the germline J gene. The chain employs TRBV19 and TRBJ1-2; weak D call: TRBD1 (6 bases). The CDR3 contains 13 residues. Germline loops: CDR1 LNHDA, CDR2 SQIVND (reference sequence). CDR3 bases read: TGTGCCAGTAGTCAAATGGGGGCGGAAGGC. As protein: CASSQMGAEG. The whole CDR3 region reads CASSQMGAEGYTF.

The covered CDR3 bases are TGTGCCAGCAGTTACCCCGACTGTGTTCCGAGTAACGAG. Encoded protein: CASSYPDCVPSNE. The entire CDR3 reads CASSYPDCVPSNEQYF. The chain has TRBV6-7 and TRBJ2-7; no firm D call. Coverage ceases 3 residues before the CDR3 finishes, and the germline J gene fills in the end. TRBV6-7 is recorded as an ORF, its role being uncertain. The CDR3 is made up of 16 amino acids. V dropped 2 bases and J dropped 5 bases, with 19 bases sitting between them.

To note about this clone: Sequencing ends 3 residues short of the CDR3 end; the germline J gene provides the rest. The chain uses TRBV5-1 and TRBJ2-1; TRBD2 matches at 8 bases. The length of the CDR3 is 14 residues. V trimming: 1 base; J trimming: 4 bases; junction bases outside the gene matches: 1. The germline V gene has CDR1 SGHRS and CDR2 YFSETQ. CDR3 residues: CASSLPGGYNEQFF. CDR3 DNA (partial): TGCGCCAGCAGCTTGCCGGGGGGGTACAATGAG. Full variable domain (missing parts from reference TRBV5-1 and TRBJ2-1): KAGVTQTPRYLIKTRGQQVTLSCSPISGHRSVSWYQQTPGQGLQFLFEYFSETQRNKGNFPGRFSGRQFSNSRSEMNVSTLELGDSALYLCASSLPGGYNEQFFGPGTRLTVL.

A note on this clone: The read terminates 3 residues before the CDR3 end, so the remaining end is supplied by the germline J gene. The V call is TRBV20-1, the J call TRBJ1-2; the match to TRBD1 covers 9 bases. The germline CDR1 and CDR2 sequences are DFQATT and SNEGSKA (reference sequence). V trimming: 0 bases; J trimming: 7 bases; junction bases outside the gene matches: 9. The CDR3 length is 15 residues. CDR3 bases read: TGCAGTGCTAGAGATACAGGGACAGGGAAGGGTGGC. Its translation is CSARDTGTGKGG. The CDR3, in full, reads CSARDTGTGKGGYTF.

Concerning this clone itself: An end of the junction does not agree with germline; a read error may underlie this. CDR3: CASSQDLGTAKYEQYF. The sequenced CDR3 bases are TGCGCCAGCAGCCAAGATCTGGGGACAGCGAAATACGAG. The gene calls are TRBV4-2 and TRBJ2-7; TRBD1 aligns across 7 bases. The read is 3 residues too short to cover the CDR3 end, so that end is filled in from the germline J gene. CDR3 length: 16 amino acids. The V gene's germline CDR1 is LGHNA and CDR2 YNFKEQ.